The 19 T cell receptor beta chains below were found in one sample sequenced in a study of T-cell memory formation after mild COVID-19. TCRdb reanalysed the 5' RACE reads using MiXCR and keeps one entry per CDR3 protein. Found here are some 320,000 distinct CDR3 sequences, about 15% of them singletons; the top ten hold around 22%. Source material: PBMCs or a T cell subset sorted from them (not recorded which). The receptors originated from a man younger than 35 who had mild COVID-19 (a few samples of this study predate the infection). Cell type and time point are not known.

This rearrangement joins TRBV3-1 to TRBJ1-4, with 8 positions matching TRBD1. J was trimmed by 4 bases and V by 2 bases; bases with no gene match: 6. This CDR3 contains 16 residues. Per the germline V gene, CDR1 is LGHDT and CDR2 is YNNKEL (reference sequence). The CDR3: CASSQRQGAVNEKLFF. CDR3 DNA: TGTGCCAGCAGCCAACGGCAGGGGGCGGTTAATGAAAAACTGTTTTTT.

This clonotype was seen a few times. V is TRBV5-1 and J is TRBJ1-1; maybe TRBD1 (5 bases). From germline, CDR1 is SGHRS and CDR2 YFSETQ. The CDR3 consists of 14 residues. V was cut by 2 bases and J by 7 bases, with 15 bases left in between. CDR3: CASSFTGPVGEAFF. The DNA of the CDR3 is TGCGCCAGCAGCTTTACAGGTCCGGTGGGTGAAGCTTTCTTT.

This chain links TRBV4-2 with TRBJ2-1, with 9 bases identical to TRBD1. V lost 7 bases to trimming and J lost 4 bases; unmatched junction nucleotides: 14. The CDR3 has 17 residues. CDR1 LGHNA and CDR2 YNFKEQ come from the germline V gene. As DNA, the CDR3 is TGTGCCAGCACCGGAGTTTCCGGGACAGGGAGTTACAATGAGCAGTTCTTC. This translates into CASTGVSGTGSYNEQFF.

The chain links TRBV30 to TRBJ1-1; no firm D call. The CDR3 sequence is 13 residues long. Trimming removed 2 bases from V and 3 bases from J, with 10 bases in between. The germline V gene encodes CDR1 GTSNPN and CDR2 SVGIG (reference sequence). CDR3 sequence (DNA): TGTGCCTGGAGTCGGGAGATGGACACTGAAGCTTTCTTT. Translation: CAWSREMDTEAFF.

The CDR3 spells CATSDQTVNIQYF. In DNA form, the CDR3 reads TGTGCCACCAGTGACCAGACGGTAAACATTCAGTACTTC. This chain links TRBV24-1 with TRBJ2-4; D is unresolved. The V gene lost 4 bases and the J gene lost 6 bases, with 9 bases spanning the gap. This CDR3 spans 13 amino acids. In germline, CDR1 is KGHDR, CDR2 SFDVKD.

This clonotype was detected only a few times. This chain joins TRBV29-1 and TRBJ2-1, with D perhaps being TRBD1 or TRBD2 (5 bases each). Germline loops: CDR1 SQVTM, CDR2 ANQGSEA. This CDR3 has 11 residues. Trimming stripped 7 bases from V and 10 bases from J, with 14 bases between. Written as DNA, the CDR3 is TGCAGCGGGGACCCCGGCGGGGAGCAGTTCTTC. Amino acids: CSGDPGGEQFF.

The chain combines TRBV6-1 with TRBJ2-1; D could derive from TRBD1 or TRBD2 (5 bases each). V was cut by 6 bases and J by 6 bases, with 15 bases left in between. The CDR3 is 14 amino acids. Germline CDR1 reads MNHNS; CDR2 reads SASEGT. CDR3 amino acids: CASRGEYAPNEQFF. In DNA form, the CDR3 reads TGTGCCAGCAGGGGGGAGTACGCCCCCAATGAGCAGTTCTTC.

This clonotype was observed at least ten times. J is TRBJ2-1 and V is TRBV5-6; D remains unclear. The V and J ends lost 8 bases and 6 bases respectively, with 12 bases between them. This CDR3 contains 12 residues. The germline CDR1 and CDR2 sequences are SGHDT and YYEEEE. CDR3 residues: CASTHQANEQFF. The CDR3 coding sequence is TGTGCCAGTACGCACCAGGCCAATGAGCAGTTCTTC.

At least ten counts were recorded for this clonotype. The rearrangement uses TRBV3-1 and TRBJ1-2, with D unresolved. V lost 3 bases and J lost 8, with 16 bases in between. This CDR3 region has 14 residues. Germline lookup yields CDR1 LGHDT and CDR2 YNNKEL (reference sequence). The chain's CDR3 is CASSQQTRLGGYTF. For the CDR3, the DNA is TGTGCCAGCAGCCAGCAGACTCGTCTGGGGGGCTACACCTTC.

This chain connects TRBV7-3 to TRBJ2-3; 8 nucleotides align to TRBD1. This CDR3 contains 15 residues. Germline CDR1 is SGHTA and CDR2 is FQGTGA. The V and J ends lost 5 bases and 0 bases, in that order; junction bases with no gene match: 4. The CDR3, as DNA: TGTGCCAGCAGCCGGACAGGGCCTAGCACAGATACGCAGTATTTT. Protein product: CASSRTGPSTDTQYF.

This clonotype was observed a handful of times. The chain recombines TRBV6-5 with TRBJ1-5; D perhaps matches TRBD1 (5 bases). The CDR3 runs 14 residues. Germline values: CDR1 MNHEY, CDR2 SVGAGI. V was trimmed by 0 bases and J by 5 bases, leaving 8 bases between them. The DNA of the CDR3 is TGTGCCAGCAGTTACTCGGTGGGGGATCAGCCCCAGCATTTT. Translating it yields CASSYSVGDQPQHF.

This clonotype was observed a handful of times. The CDR3 loop reads CASSSPGTTEAFF. The CDR3 DNA follows: TGTGCCAGTAGTTCCCCCGGGACCACTGAAGCTTTCTTT. The rearrangement uses TRBV19 and TRBJ1-1; possibly TRBD1 for D (5 bases). The CDR3 totals 13 residues. The germline V gene has CDR1 LNHDA and CDR2 SQIVND (reference sequence). The V end was cut by 5 bases, the J end by 4 bases, with 11 bases between.

The table lists this clonotype with a few counts. The gene calls are TRBV5-1 and TRBJ2-3; D unclear. This CDR3 contains 15 residues. Trimming left V 3 bases short and J 0 bases short, with 11 bases between. CDR1 is SGHRS and CDR2 is YFSETQ in the germline V gene. The CDR3 spells CASSSIARSTDTQYF. The DNA of the CDR3 is TGCGCCAGCAGCTCTATAGCTAGGAGCACAGATACGCAGTATTTT. The full variable domain, completed using reference TRBV5-1 and TRBJ2-3, is KAGVTQTPRYLIKTRGQQVTLSCSPISGHRSVSWYQQTPGQGLQFLFEYFSETQRNKGNFPGRFSGRQFSNSRSEMNVSTLELGDSALYLCASSSIARSTDTQYFGPGTRLTVL.

This rearrangement joins TRBV5-4 to TRBJ1-1; weak D call: TRBD1 (5 bases). The germline gives CDR1 SGHNT, CDR2 YYREEE (reference sequence). Trimming removed 5 bases at V and 3 bases at J, with 11 bases between. CDR3 length equals 13 residues. This CDR3 reads CASRGQPDTEAFF. The CDR3 coding sequence is TGTGCCAGCAGGGGGCAGCCGGACACTGAAGCTTTCTTT.

Only a few counts were recorded for this clonotype. V usage is TRBV7-3 and J usage is TRBJ2-3; TRBD2 aligns across 9 bases. The junction had 13 bases not matched to a gene; V was cut back by 5 bases and J by 10 bases. In germline, CDR1 is SGHTA, CDR2 FQGTGA. The CDR3 totals 15 residues. CDR3 sequence: CASSPGLAGKGAQYF. For the CDR3, the DNA is TGTGCCAGCAGCCCCGGGCTAGCGGGGAAGGGTGCGCAGTATTTT.

Only a few counts were recorded for this clonotype. CDR3 sequence: CAWAPGESYEQYF. In DNA form, the CDR3 reads TGTGCCTGGGCTCCGGGCGAGTCCTACGAGCAGTACTTC. This chain uses TRBV30 with TRBJ2-7; no clear D gene. V gave up 5 bases and J gave up 1 base, with 12 bases separating them. CDR1 and CDR2 (germline): GTSNPN, SVGIG (reference sequence). The CDR3 sequence is 13 residues long.

Only a few counts were recorded for this clonotype. This rearrangement joins TRBV7-2 to TRBJ1-5, with 7 bases fitting TRBD1. Germline-derived CDR1 and CDR2 are SGHTA and FQGNSA. This CDR3 region has 14 residues. V dropped 5 bases and J dropped 4; count of bases not matched to a gene: 5. CDR3 nucleotides: TGTGCCAGCAGCAATCAACAGGGGAATCAGCCCCAGCATTTT. It codes for CASSNQQGNQPQHF.

This clonotype was counted a few times. The V gene is TRBV2, the J gene TRBJ2-7; D tentatively reads TRBD1 or TRBD2 (5 bases each). The CDR3 extends over 13 amino acids. V dropped 6 bases and J dropped 3 bases, with 12 bases sitting between them. CDR1 and CDR2 from the germline V gene are SNHLY and FYNNEI. CDR3 residues: CASRGTVVYEQYF. In DNA form, the CDR3 reads TGTGCCAGCAGGGGGACGGTTGTCTACGAGCAGTACTTC. Full variable domain (rest looked up from reference TRBV2 and TRBJ2-7): EPEVTQTPSHQVTQMGQEVILRCVPISNHLYFYWYRQILGQKVEFLVSFYNNEISEKSEIFDDQFSVERPDGSNFTLKIRSTKLEDSAMYFCASRGTVVYEQYFGPGTRLTVT.

This chain uses TRBV20-1 with TRBJ1-5; no definite D call. The V end was cut by 5 bases, the J end by 1 base, with 12 bases between. The CDR3 spans 14 residues. The V gene's germline CDR1 is DFQATT and CDR2 SNEGSKA (reference sequence). The CDR3 DNA follows: TGCAGTGCTGGGAGGCCAAGCAGCAATCAGCCCCAGCATTTT. Translation gives CSAGRPSSNQPQHF.